This TCR beta chain was retrieved from a study of regulatory T cells in long-lasting Graves disease. Time point noted: persistent/refractory GD, antithyroid drugs over 5 years with positive TRAb. The TCR library was made from RNA that had been extracted from PBMCs in TRIzol. On this clonotype itself: Its antigen is currently unknown.

Study observations and caveats: A reduction in accuracy may have resulted from the small sample size. When disease was persistent, TRBV28, TRBJ1-2 and TRBJ2-5 were the favored segments. Persistent-disease Graves' patients showed less TCR diversity than new cases.

Germline values: CDR1 SGHTA, CDR2 FQGNSA. CDR3 size: 16 residues. V trimming: 1 base; J trimming: 0 bases; junction bases outside the gene matches: 6. Libraries of TCR beta came from iRepertoire HTBI primers plus Arm-PCR of CDR3 regions. Authors' processing steps: Identification of gene segments yielded around 64 TRBV and 14 TRBJ across samples. From the multiplex PCR reads, TCRdb called clonotypes with MiXCR, one entry per CDR3 protein. The V and J calls here are based on TCRdb, not the publication. The sample has fewer than 400,000 distinct CDR3 sequences, under 25% seen once. V gene TRBV7-2 combines with J gene TRBJ2-7; 7 bases agree with TRBD2. The origin of this receptor is a female donor with Graves disease. The sequences come from peripheral blood mononuclear cells (PBMCs), collected when the disease was refractory, from a patient treated with antithyroid drugs. DNA of the CDR3: TGTGCCAGCAGCTTAGTATCGAGCGGGGACTCCTACGAGCAGTACTTC. This translates into CASSLVSSGDSYEQYF.